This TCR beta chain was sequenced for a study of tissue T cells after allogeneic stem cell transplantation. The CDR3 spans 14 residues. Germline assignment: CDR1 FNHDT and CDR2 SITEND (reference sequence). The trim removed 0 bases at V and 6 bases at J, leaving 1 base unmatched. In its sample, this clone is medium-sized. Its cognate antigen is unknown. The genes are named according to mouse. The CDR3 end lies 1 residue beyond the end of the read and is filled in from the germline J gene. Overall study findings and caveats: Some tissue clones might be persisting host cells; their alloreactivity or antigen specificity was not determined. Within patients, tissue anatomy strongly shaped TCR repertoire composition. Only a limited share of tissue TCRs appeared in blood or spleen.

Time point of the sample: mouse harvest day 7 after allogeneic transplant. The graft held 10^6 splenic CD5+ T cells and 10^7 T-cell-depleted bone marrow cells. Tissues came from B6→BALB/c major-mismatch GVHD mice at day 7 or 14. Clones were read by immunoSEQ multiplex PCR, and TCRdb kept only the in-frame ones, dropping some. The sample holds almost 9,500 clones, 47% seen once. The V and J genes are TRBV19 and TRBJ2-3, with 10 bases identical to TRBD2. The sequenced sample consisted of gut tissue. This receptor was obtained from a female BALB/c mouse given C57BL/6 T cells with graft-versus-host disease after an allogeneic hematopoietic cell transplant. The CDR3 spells CASSIALGGETLYF. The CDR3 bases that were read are TGTGCCAGCAGTATAGCACTGGGGGGGGAAACGCTGTAT.